The rows below give T cell receptor beta chains drawn from one sample of a study of identical twins. TCRdb passed the 5' RACE reads through MiXCR, listing each CDR3 protein once. Of under 350,000 distinct CDR3 sequences listed, roughly 8.6% were seen once; the top ten hold about 7.1%. Separately, the same data were catalogued under a study of yellow fever vaccine responses in identical twins.

The material sequenced was CD8+ T cells sorted from blood. The source of these receptors is a woman under 30 in good health. Each CDR3 is given with its conserved first and last residue. A D gene is named only where the DNA matches it firmly. The size of a clone is reported for some rows only, either as once, few or many, or as a class for expanded clones.

d_gene	v_gene	j_gene	abundance	CDR3nt	CDR3aa
-	TRBV6-5	TRBJ1-1	many	TGTGCCAGCAGTTGGGGGAACACTGAAGCTTTCTTT	CASSWGNTEAFF
-	TRBV7-8	TRBJ1-1	few	TGTGCCAGCAGCTTCAGTTTATTGGGACGCTCCGGGGCAGACACTGAAGCTTTCTTT	CASSFSLLGRSGADTEAFF
TRBD1	TRBV5-1	TRBJ1-1	few	TGCGCCAGCAGCTTGCGAGGGGGCGCAGCGAACACTGAAGCTTTCTTT	CASSLRGGAANTEAFF
-	TRBV7-2	TRBJ2-7	-	TGTGCCAGCAGCTCAAGACAATCCCACGAGCGGTACTTC	CASSSRQSHERYF
TRBD2	TRBV7-9	TRBJ2-7	-	TGTGCCAGCAGCCCCCCCGGGACTAGCGTGTCGGAGCAGTACTTC	CASSPPGTSVSEQYF
TRBD2	TRBV12-3/TRBV12-4	TRBJ2-2	many	TGTGCCAGCAGGATAGCGGGAGGGGACACCGGGGAGCTGTTTTTT	CASRIAGGDTGELFF
TRBD1	TRBV27	TRBJ2-7	few	TGTGCCAGCACTCTTGGGGCCGGGACAGGGGGTCGCGAGCAGTACTTC	CASTLGAGTGGREQYF
-	TRBV28	TRBJ1-6	few	TGTGCCAGCAGTTTAACCACCCCCGACGGGCATAATTCACCCCTCCACTTT	CASSLTTPDGHNSPLHF
TRBD2	TRBV12-3/TRBV12-4	TRBJ2-1	many	TGTGCCAGTACTAGCGGGGTCTACAATGAGCAGTTCTTC	CASTSGVYNEQFF
TRBD1	TRBV5-1	TRBJ1-3	many	TGCGCCAGCAGCTTGGAGACAGGGAGGTCCGGAAACACCATATATTTT	CASSLETGRSGNTIYF
TRBD1	TRBV29-1	TRBJ2-1	many	TGCAGCGTTGTCGGGACAGGGGCCTACAATGAGCAGTTCTTC	CSVVGTGAYNEQFF
TRBD1	TRBV12-3/TRBV12-4	TRBJ1-1	many	TGTGCCAGCAGTTTCGATGGGACAGACACTGAAGCTTTCTTT	CASSFDGTDTEAFF
TRBD1	TRBV6-2/TRBV6-3	TRBJ2-5	many	TGTGCCAGCAGTTACGAGGGGGCCCCCCAAGAGACCCAGTACTTC	CASSYEGAPQETQYF
-	TRBV20-1	TRBJ2-1	-	TGCAGTGCCACCGCGTCCTGGAGCTCCTACAATGAGCAGTTCTTC	CSATASWSSYNEQFF
TRBD1	TRBV12-3/TRBV12-4	TRBJ2-5	-	TGTGCCAGCAGTTTAGTAGGACAGGGGGAAAAGACCCAGTACTTC	CASSLVGQGEKTQYF
TRBD2	TRBV11-2	TRBJ2-1	few	TGTGCCAGCAGCTTAAGAGGGGGCCTTAGCGGGAGAGGTGAGCAGTTCTTC	CASSLRGGLSGRGEQFF
TRBD2	TRBV15	TRBJ2-1	many	TGTGCCACCAGCAGAGATAGCGTCGGGGGGGTGAATGAGCAGTTCTTC	CATSRDSVGGVNEQFF
-	TRBV7-9	TRBJ2-2	many	TGTGCCAGCAGCCCCTCGGGACTTTACGGGGAGCTGTTTTTT	CASSPSGLYGELFF
-	TRBV3-1	TRBJ2-2	-	TGTGCCAGCAGCCAAAGGGACCAGAACACCGGGGAGCTGTTTTTT	CASSQRDQNTGELFF
TRBD1	TRBV30	TRBJ2-7	-	TGTGCCTGGAGAGGGGACAGCTCCTACGAGCAGTACTTC	CAWRGDSSYEQYF
-	TRBV11-2	TRBJ2-1	many	TGTGCCAGCAGCCCGGAGGGCCCTCTCTCCTACAATGAGCAGTTCTTC	CASSPEGPLSYNEQFF
-	TRBV4-1	TRBJ2-3	-	TGCGCCAGCAGCCACGCACGGGACCTAGATACGCAGTATTTT	CASSHARDLDTQYF
-	TRBV9	TRBJ2-1	many	TGTGCCAGCAGCGTAGAAGACAGCTCTTTGTCCAATGAGCAGTTCTTC	CASSVEDSSLSNEQFF
-	TRBV4-1	TRBJ2-7	many	TGCGCCAGCAGTCAGATTGGACTTAACTACGAGCAGTACTTC	CASSQIGLNYEQYF
TRBD2	TRBV28	TRBJ2-7	-	TGTGCCAGCAGTTCCGTCGGGGGGGCTTTCCCCTACGAGCAGTACTTC	CASSSVGGAFPYEQYF
-	TRBV2	TRBJ2-1	-	TGTGCCAGCAGTCGGAGGGGGCCCAATGAGCAGTTCTTC	CASSRRGPNEQFF
-	TRBV5-5	TRBJ2-3	-	TGTGCCAGCAGCGTGGGGGCGGTCGGAGATACGCAGTATTTT	CASSVGAVGDTQYF
TRBD2	TRBV15	TRBJ2-1	few	TGTGCCACCAGCATAACTAGCGGCAATGAGCAGTTCTTC	CATSITSGNEQFF
-	TRBV29-1	TRBJ2-3	many	TGCAGCGTTGAAGGGGGTAACACAGATACGCAGTATTTT	CSVEGGNTDTQYF
-	TRBV2	TRBJ2-7	few	TGTGCCATTTTTAACCTACAGAATTCCTACGAGCAGTACTTC	CAIFNLQNSYEQYF
TRBD1	TRBV12-3/TRBV12-4	TRBJ1-1	many	TGTGCCAGCAGTTTAAATAGGGACAGGGAGCTCACTGAAGCTTTCTTT	CASSLNRDRELTEAFF
-	TRBV4-1	TRBJ1-6	many	TGCGCCAGCAGCCAAGATTCACTGGTATCACCCCTCCACTTT	CASSQDSLVSPLHF
-	TRBV4-1	TRBJ1-1	many	TGCGCCAGCAGCCAAGAATACGGGGCTGGGAACACTGAAGCTTTCTTT	CASSQEYGAGNTEAFF
-	TRBV7-6	TRBJ2-3	-	TGTGCCAGCAGCCTAAGGACCGGAGAGGGCACAGATACGCAGTATTTT	CASSLRTGEGTDTQYF
-	TRBV28	TRBJ2-1	-	TGTGCCAGCAGCTACCCCCGGGGCGGTTTTTCCTACAATGAGCAGTTCTTC	CASSYPRGGFSYNEQFF
-	TRBV15	TRBJ2-1	many	TGTGCCACCAGCCCTACTACGGATTCTGGGAATGAGCAGTTCTTC	CATSPTTDSGNEQFF
TRBD1	TRBV4-2	TRBJ2-5	-	TGTGCCAGCAGCCAAGCGCCGGGACAGCAAGAGACCCAGTACTTC	CASSQAPGQQETQYF
-	TRBV5-1	TRBJ1-4	many	TGCGCCAGCAGCATAGTCGTGGGCATCGAAGGAAAACTGTTTTTT	CASSIVVGIEGKLFF
-	TRBV27	TRBJ2-7	-	TGTGCCAGCAGTTTTCTCGGGCCGACACCACCAGGGACGGTTCGCGAGCAGTACTTC	CASSFLGPTPPGTVREQYF
TRBD1	TRBV30	TRBJ2-4	-	TGTGCCTGGAGTCCCACCCCGGGGACAGACTTTAAAAACATTCAGTACTTC	CAWSPTPGTDFKNIQYF
TRBD1	TRBV7-9	TRBJ2-2	-	TGTGCCAGCAGCTCCTGGACAGGGACGCATGCCGGGGAGCTGTTTTTT	CASSSWTGTHAGELFF